This record covers a single T cell receptor (beta chain). The data are from a study of cytomegalovirus exposure and HLA in healthy donors. This CDR3 has 14 residues. Germline-derived CDR1 and CDR2 are LNHDA and SQIVND (reference sequence). Losses at the gene ends were 4 bases for V and 7 bases for J; bases not matched to a gene: 8. With 60 Vbeta and 13 Jbeta primers, the PCR was carried out. Profiling relied on immunoSEQ multiplex PCR, and the TCRdb table lists in-frame clones only, not all of them. Among over 150,000 clones listed, roughly 80% were seen once. The receptor comes from a man aged 50-59 years in good health and CMV-seropositive. Sequencing was performed on PBMCs. The chain has TRBV19 and TRBJ2-5; 8 bases match TRBD1. CDR3 bases: TGTGCCAGTAGTAATCCAGGGGGCAGTGGGACCCAGTACTTC. This gives the protein CASSNPGGSGTQYF.